One and the same sample provided the 23 T cell receptor beta chains below, sequenced in a study of identical twins' blood T cells. TCRdb analysed the 5' RACE reads with MiXCR anew, one entry per CDR3 protein. The sample consists of 400,000 or so distinct CDR3 sequences, over 25% of them appearing once. The sample consisted of PBMCs. The receptors were gathered from a woman aged 18 to 55 in good health.

The genes are TRBV3-1 and TRBJ1-1; D not certain. CDR3 size: 14 residues. Trimming left V 4 bases short and J 1 base short, with 10 bases between. Germline V gives CDR1 LGHDT, CDR2 YNNKEL (reference sequence). The CDR3 here is CASSPSGKNTEAFF. DNA for the CDR3: TGTGCCAGCAGCCCGTCGGGGAAGAACACTGAAGCTTTCTTT. The full variable domain, rest sourced from reference TRBV3-1 and TRBJ1-1, is DTAVSQTPKYLVTQMGNDKSIKCEQNLGHDTMYWYKQDSKKFLKIMFSYNNKELIINETVPNRFSPKSPDKAHLNLHINSLELGDSAVYFCASSPSGKNTEAFFGQGTRLTVV.

There are many counts of this clonotype. The genes are TRBV20-1 and TRBJ2-1; 9 bases align to TRBD2. This CDR3 has 15 amino acids. The ends lost 5 bases at V and 6 bases at J; junction bases unmatched: 11. Looked up from germline, CDR1 is DFQATT and CDR2 is SNEGSKA (reference sequence). The CDR3 region has the DNA TGCAGTGCTGCCAGGACTAGCGAGGTGGGCAATGAGCAGTTCTTC. Its protein is CSAARTSEVGNEQFF.

The chain recombines TRBV10-2 with TRBJ2-3; 14 bases map to TRBD2. J lost 4 bases, V lost 3 bases, and 6 bases had no gene match. Germline V gene sequence: CDR1 WSHSY, CDR2 SAAADI. The CDR3 has 17 residues. CDR3 sequence (DNA): TGCGCCAGCAGTGACCTCTTGGGACTAGCGGGAGCAGATACGCAGTATTTT. Translated, it gives CASSDLLGLAGADTQYF.

The chain links TRBV6-1 to TRBJ1-3; D unclear. This CDR3 comprises 15 residues. Trimming pared 5 bases from V and 0 bases from J, leaving 11 bases between. Germline V gives CDR1 MNHNS, CDR2 SASEGT. In DNA form, the CDR3 reads TGTGCCAGCAGTAGCACCTCCAACTCTGGAAACACCATATATTTT. The encoded protein is CASSSTSNSGNTIYF.

The rearrangement links TRBV5-1 to TRBJ2-1; perhaps TRBD2 as D (6 bases). This CDR3 has 16 residues. The germline V gene has CDR1 SGHRS and CDR2 YFSETQ. Trimming removed 0 bases at V and 2 bases at J, with 12 bases between. The CDR3 region has the DNA TGCGCCAGCAGCTTGGCCCTAGCGCACACCTACAATGAGCAGTTCTTC. Protein product: CASSLALAHTYNEQFF. The full variable domain, completed using reference TRBV5-1 and TRBJ2-1, is KAGVTQTPRYLIKTRGQQVTLSCSPISGHRSVSWYQQTPGQGLQFLFEYFSETQRNKGNFPGRFSGRQFSNSRSEMNVSTLELGDSALYLCASSLALAHTYNEQFFGPGTRLTVL.

This chain joins TRBV25-1 and TRBJ1-2; D is possibly TRBD1 (6 bases). From germline, CDR1 is MGHDK and CDR2 SYGVNS. The CDR3 runs 14 residues. Trimming stripped 4 bases from V and 1 base from J, with 10 bases between. The CDR3 nucleotides read TGTGCCAGCAGTGGGACAGAATATAACTATGGCTACACCTTC. It yields the protein CASSGTEYNYGYTF.

This clonotype came up a few times. The chain links TRBV19 to TRBJ1-5; 7 nucleotides match TRBD1. Per germline, CDR1 LNHDA and CDR2 SQIVND (reference sequence). Unmatched junction bases numbered 3, after V lost 6 bases and J lost 7 bases. The CDR3 totals 12 residues. The CDR3 nucleotides read TGTGCCAGTAGAGGGACAGAGCAGCCCCAGCATTTT. This gives the protein CASRGTEQPQHF.

The V and J genes are TRBV29-1 and TRBJ1-2, with TRBD1 identical over 7 bases. CDR3 length: 13 residues. J gave up 2 bases and V 7 bases, and 7 bases lay outside the gene matches. Germline CDR1 reads SQVTM; CDR2 reads ANQGSEA. The CDR3 region is CSAREGQNYGYTF. The CDR3, as DNA: TGCAGCGCCAGGGAGGGACAGAACTATGGCTACACCTTC.

This clonotype showed up just a few times. The gene calls are TRBV10-3 and TRBJ1-6; the match to TRBD1 covers 7 bases. J gave up 9 bases and V 6 bases, and 11 bases lay outside the gene matches. Per germline, CDR1 ENHRY and CDR2 SYGVKD. CDR3 length: 15 amino acids. As DNA, the CDR3 is TGTGCCATCAGCGGTGGAGACAGGGTCTCTTCACCCCTCCACTTT. Translating it yields CAISGGDRVSSPLHF.

The V call is TRBV9, the J call TRBJ2-7, with D uncertain. The CDR3 runs to 13 residues. Germline V gives CDR1 SGDLS, CDR2 YYNGEE. V shed 0 bases and J shed 3 bases, with 7 bases lying between them. CDR3 loop: CASSVDGDYEQYF. CDR3 DNA sequence: TGTGCCAGCAGCGTAGATGGTGACTACGAGCAGTACTTC.

This clonotype was seen only a few times. This chain connects TRBV20-1 to TRBJ1-5; D not resolved. The CDR3 covers 13 residues. CDR1 and CDR2 (germline): DFQATT, SNEGSKA (reference sequence). Trimming left V 1 base short and J 5 bases short, with 9 bases between. CDR3 amino acids: CSARAEGDQPQHF. The CDR3 bases are TGCAGTGCTAGAGCCGAAGGAGATCAGCCCCAGCATTTT.

As concerns this clonotype: Possible read error: a much larger clone is one base away. V and J are TRBV7-9 and TRBJ2-1; D gene unclear. Germline loops: CDR1 SEHNR, CDR2 FQNEAQ (reference sequence). V was trimmed by 5 bases and J by 2 bases, leaving 16 bases between them. This CDR3 is built from 16 residues. The CDR3 DNA sequence: TGTGCCAGCAGCGCCAAGATCGTTTCCACCTACAATGAGCAGTTCTTC. Translation: CASSAKIVSTYNEQFF.

A few counts support this clonotype. The gene calls are TRBV5-1 and TRBJ2-3; the match to TRBD1 covers 8 bases. Germline CDR1 SGHRS, CDR2 YFSETQ. This CDR3 comprises 15 residues. V dropped 0 bases and J dropped 4; count of bases not matched to a gene: 4. The CDR3 DNA reads as TGCGCCAGCAGCTTGGCACAGGGGGGCGCAGATACGCAGTATTTT. It specifies CASSLAQGGADTQYF.

The rearrangement uses TRBV20-1 and TRBJ2-1, with TRBD2 matching over 11 bases. With V trimmed by 1 base and J by 4 bases, 3 bases remained unmatched. The CDR3 has 15 amino acids. Germline-derived CDR1 and CDR2 are DFQATT and SNEGSKA (reference sequence). The CDR3 DNA follows: TGCAGTGCTAGAGGTAGACTAGCGGGGTACAATGAGCAGTTCTTC. It translates to CSARGRLAGYNEQFF.

The chain has TRBV10-3 and TRBJ1-4; weak D call: TRBD1 (5 bases). This CDR3 is 14 amino acids long. Trimming took off 6 bases at V and 8 bases at J, with 16 bases between the two ends. Germline values: CDR1 ENHRY, CDR2 SYGVKD. Written as DNA, the CDR3 is TGTGCCATCAGCGACGGGGCGGGGGACGAAAAACTGTTTTTT. It is translated as CAISDGAGDEKLFF.

This rearrangement joins TRBV19 to TRBJ2-2; no clear D gene. There are 12 residues in the CDR3. V shed 4 bases and J shed 3 bases, with 3 bases lying between them. CDR1 and CDR2 from the germline V gene are LNHDA and SQIVND (reference sequence). This CDR3 is CASSTHTGELFF. The CDR3 DNA sequence: TGTGCCAGTAGTACTCACACCGGGGAGCTGTTTTTT. Full variable domain (remainder filled in from reference TRBV19 and TRBJ2-2): DGGITQSPKYLFRKEGQNVTLSCEQNLNHDAMYWYRQDPGQGLRLIYYSQIVNDFQKGDIAEGYSVSREKKESFPLTVTSAQKNPTAFYLCASSTHTGELFFGEGSRLTVL.

This clonotype was seen more than once but under ten times. The chain couples TRBV4-3 to TRBJ2-1; TRBD2 matches at 8 bases. The J segment lost 6 bases and the V segment lost 4 bases, leaving 14 bases of the junction unmatched. The germline V gene encodes CDR1 LGHNA and CDR2 YSLEER. CDR3 size: 17 residues. The CDR3 protein is CASSRKLTGLVGNEQFF. In DNA, the CDR3 is TGCGCCAGCAGCCGAAAACTTACGGGACTAGTGGGCAATGAGCAGTTCTTC.

In its sample, this clonotype was seen many times. The gene calls are TRBV29-1 and TRBJ1-1; 9 nucleotides align to TRBD1. J lost 5 bases, V lost 4 bases, and 2 bases had no gene match. Germline CDR1 is SQVTM and CDR2 is ANQGSEA. CDR3 length equals 12 residues. The DNA of the CDR3 is TGCAGCGTTGCGGGACAGGGTACTGAAGCTTTCTTT. It is translated as CSVAGQGTEAFF.

This clonotype has ten or more counts. The V call is TRBV10-3, the J call TRBJ2-1, with a possible D match to TRBD1 (6 bases). The CDR3 is 13 amino acids. V gave up 7 bases and J gave up 1 base, with 8 bases separating them. Germline V CDR1 and CDR2: ENHRY, SYGVKD. CDR3 residues: CAIKGVSYNEQFF. DNA of the CDR3: TGTGCCATCAAGGGGGTGTCCTACAATGAGCAGTTCTTC.

This clonotype was seen more than once but under ten times. The chain joins TRBV20-1 to TRBJ1-5, with unresolved D. The germline V gene has CDR1 DFQATT and CDR2 SNEGSKA (reference sequence). V gave up 3 bases and J gave up 4 bases, with 16 bases separating them. The CDR3 is 15 residues long. The CDR3 DNA follows: TGCAGTGCTAGTCTGCCCCGACGGAGAAATCAGCCCCAGCATTTT. Translated, it gives CSASLPRRRNQPQHF.

The J gene is TRBJ1-3, the V gene TRBV20-1, with D perhaps TRBD1 (5 bases). Trimming pared 5 bases from V and 4 bases from J, leaving 12 bases between. This CDR3 spans 13 amino acids. Germline V gene lookup returns CDR1 DFQATT and CDR2 SNEGSKA (reference sequence). The CDR3 DNA reads as TGCAGTGCTGGGGCCCAGCGGGGAAACACCATATATTTT. This sequence encodes CSAGAQRGNTIYF.

The chain carries TRBV20-1 and TRBJ1-5; D is perhaps TRBD1 (6 bases). The CDR3 is 12 amino acids. V lost 3 bases and J 5 bases, leaving 8 bases between the germline ends. Germline CDR1 reads DFQATT; CDR2 reads SNEGSKA (reference sequence). CDR3 nucleotides: TGCAGTGCTAGGGACAGATATCAGCCCCAGCATTTT. It specifies CSARDRYQPQHF.

J is TRBJ2-7 and V is TRBV20-1, with 8 bases lining up with TRBD1. Trimming at V came to 4 bases and at J to 6 bases, leaving 8 bases not matched to a gene. The CDR3 has 13 amino acids. The V gene's germline CDR1 is DFQATT and CDR2 SNEGSKA (reference sequence). The CDR3, as DNA: TGCAGTGCTACTTTCCCCACAGGGGGCGAGCAGTACTTC. Translated, it gives CSATFPTGGEQYF.